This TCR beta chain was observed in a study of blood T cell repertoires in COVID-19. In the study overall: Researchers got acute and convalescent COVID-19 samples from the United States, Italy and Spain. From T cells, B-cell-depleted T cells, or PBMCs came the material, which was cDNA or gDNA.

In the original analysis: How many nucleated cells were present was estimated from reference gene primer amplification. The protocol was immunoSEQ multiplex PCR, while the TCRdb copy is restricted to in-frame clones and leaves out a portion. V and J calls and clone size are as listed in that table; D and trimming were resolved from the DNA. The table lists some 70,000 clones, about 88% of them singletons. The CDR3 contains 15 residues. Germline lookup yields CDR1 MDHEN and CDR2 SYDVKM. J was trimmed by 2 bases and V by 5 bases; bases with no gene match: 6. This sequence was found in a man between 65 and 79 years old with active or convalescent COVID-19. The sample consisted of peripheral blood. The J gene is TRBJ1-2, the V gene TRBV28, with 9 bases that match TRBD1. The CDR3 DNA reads TGTGCCAGCAGTCCCACCGGGACAGGGAACTATGGCTACACCTTC. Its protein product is CASSPTGTGNYGYTF.